This TCR beta chain was observed in a study of blood T cells in healthy people across ages. The authors ran a second PCR of roughly 6 to 12 cycles using a sample-barcoded 5' primer and a J-beta primer mix. TCRdb independently ran MiXCR on the 5' RACE reads; one entry per CDR3 protein. The repertoire holds 700,000 to 950,000 distinct CDR3 sequences, with 58% as singletons. For every donor, a draw yielded about 10 milliliters of peripheral blood. Trimming pared 4 bases from V and 11 bases from J, leaving 20 bases between. The germline CDR1 and CDR2 sequences are ENHRY and SYGVKD. This CDR3 contains 14 residues.

This sequence joins TRBV10-3 and TRBJ2-5, with D tentatively TRBD2 (6 bases). The clonotype comes from a man younger than 45 in good health. The sample consisted of blood. The CDR3 DNA sequence: TGTGCCATCAGTGGGGACCCATCGACGGGAGAGCAGTACTTC. Its translation: CAISGDPSTGEQYF.